These T cell receptor beta chains were read from a single sample in a study of blood T cell repertoires in COVID-19. Data came from immunoSEQ multiplex PCR; TCRdb stores just in-frame clones and leaves some out. The sample has under 250,000 clones, 86% seen once. Material: PBMCs or T cells enriched from blood (not recorded which). The receptors here all came from a middle-aged man who had recovered from COVID-19. Each CDR3 is given with its conserved first and last residue. D genes are given only for firm matches. Some rows mark clone size as missing; the rest say once, few, many or name a class of expanded clone.

abundance	v_gene	j_gene	d_gene	CDR3nt	CDR3aa
few	TRBV11-3	TRBJ2-5	TRBD2	TGTGCCAGCAGCCCCGGACTAGCGGGAAAAGAGACCCAGTACTTC	CASSPGLAGKETQYF
-	TRBV6-1	TRBJ2-1	TRBD2	TGTGCCAGCAGTGAAAGGCTAGCGGGTATATACAATGAGCAGTTCTTC	CASSERLAGIYNEQFF
-	TRBV7-2	TRBJ1-6	-	TGTGCCAGCAGCTTCGCGGGGGCTTCACCCCTCCACTTT	CASSFAGASPLHF
-	TRBV11-1	TRBJ2-7	-	TGTGCCAGCAGCTTTTCCGCGGTCTACGAGCAGTACTTC	CASSFSAVYEQYF
-	TRBV6-4	TRBJ2-5	TRBD1	TGTGCCAGCAATTACCCGGGACAGGGTCAAGAGACCCAGTACTTC	CASNYPGQGQETQYF
-	TRBV9	TRBJ1-1	-	TGTGCCAGCAGCTTCCCGTCGGGGTTGAACACTGAAGCTTTCTTT	CASSFPSGLNTEAFF
-	TRBV7-2	TRBJ1-2	TRBD1	TGTGCCAGCAGCGCACGGACAGGGGGAGACTATGGCTACACCTTC	CASSARTGGDYGYTF
-	TRBV18	TRBJ2-7	TRBD2	TGTGCCAGCTCACCGAAGACTAGCCCGAGCCCCTACGAGCAGTACTTC	CASSPKTSPSPYEQYF
-	TRBV6-1	TRBJ1-1	-	TGTGCCAGCAGTGAAGGGCGGGGGCATGAAGCTTTCTTT	CASSEGRGHEAFF
-	TRBV15	TRBJ2-2	TRBD1	TGTGCCACAGGACAGGGGACGAACACCGGGGAGCTGTTTTTT	CATGQGTNTGELFF
-	TRBV3-1/TRBV3-2	TRBJ2-3	-	TGTGCCAGCAGCCGGGTGGGCGGGGTGAGAGATACGCAGTATTTT	CASSRVGGVRDTQYF
-	TRBV19	TRBJ2-3	TRBD2	TGTGCCAGTAGTATGAGACTAGCGGGGTACACAGATACGCAGTATTTT	CASSMRLAGYTDTQYF
once	TRBV6-5	TRBJ2-5	-	TGTGCCAGCAGTTACCCAGGGGTACAGACCCAGTACTTC	CASSYPGVQTQYF
-	TRBV15	TRBJ2-7	TRBD2	TGTGCCACCAGCAGAGATGGTGGAGCGGGAACCTACGAGCAGTACTTC	CATSRDGGAGTYEQYF
once	TRBV19	TRBJ2-3	TRBD2	TGTGCCAGTAATCTAGCGGGAAATACAGATACGCAGTATTTT	CASNLAGNTDTQYF
-	TRBV7-2	TRBJ1-1	-	TGTGCCAGCAGCCCCGAAGGGGGGGCTGAAGCTTTCTTT	CASSPEGGAEAFF
-	TRBV30	TRBJ2-7	TRBD1	TGTGCCTGGAGCCCTGGACAGGGGGTTACCTCCTACGAGCAGTACTTC	CAWSPGQGVTSYEQYF
-	TRBV5-4	TRBJ2-7	-	TGTGCCAGCAGCTTGGGGAGCTCCTACGAGCAGTACTTC	CASSLGSSYEQYF
-	TRBV4-1	TRBJ2-2	TRBD1	TGCGCCAGCAGCCAAGAGGTACAGGGGGAGAACACCGGGGAGCTGTTTTTT	CASSQEVQGENTGELFF
-	TRBV29-1	TRBJ2-7	TRBD2	TGCAGCGTTGAAGACGTGAAGGTAGCGGGATCCGACGAGCAGTACTTC	CSVEDVKVAGSDEQYF
once	TRBV12-3/TRBV12-4	TRBJ2-1	-	TGTGCCAGCAGTTTTGATGTTCGGCGGAATACGTTCTTC	CASSFDVRRNTFF
once	TRBV30	TRBJ1-2	-	TGTGCCTGGGGGGCCTATGGCTACACCTTC	CAWGAYGYTF
-	TRBV19	TRBJ2-7	TRBD2	TGTGCCAGTAGTATGATATGGGAGGGGAACTCATTGACAGCCTACGAGCAGTACTTC	CASSMIWEGNSLTAYEQYF
-	TRBV12-3/TRBV12-4	TRBJ2-7	-	TGTGCCAGCAGCTTTGGACAGCTCTCGGTCTTC	CASSFGQLSVF
-	TRBV28	TRBJ2-5	-	TGTGCCAGCAGTGAGACCGCGGAGGAGACCCAGTACTTC	CASSETAEETQYF
-	TRBV3-1/TRBV3-2	TRBJ2-7	TRBD2	TGTGCCAGCAGCCAAGGGCTAGCGGGAGGCTACGAGCAGTACTTC	CASSQGLAGGYEQYF
-	TRBV28	TRBJ2-7	TRBD1	TGTGCCAGCAGTCTTCTGGGGGACAGGGTAACCTCCTCCTACGAGCAGTACTTC	CASSLLGDRVTSSYEQYF
few	TRBV30	TRBJ1-2	TRBD1	TGTGCCTGGAGTCGGACAGGGCCATTCTATGGCTACACCTTC	CAWSRTGPFYGYTF
-	TRBV29-1	TRBJ2-3	TRBD1	TGCAGCGTCCTCCGGGACAGGGGATCAGATACGCAGTATTTT	CSVLRDRGSDTQYF
-	TRBV18	TRBJ2-3	-	TGTGCCAGCTCACGAGGGATGGAAGATACGCAGTATTTT	CASSRGMEDTQYF
-	TRBV28	TRBJ1-1	-	TGTGCCAGCAGTTACCCCGACAGGAGGAACACTGAAGCTTTCTTT	CASSYPDRRNTEAFF
once	TRBV2	TRBJ1-4	-	TGTGCCAGCAGTGAAGCGGCCCTAGCAACTAATGAAAAACTGTTTTTT	CASSEAALATNEKLFF
once	TRBV12-3/TRBV12-4	TRBJ1-1	-	TGTGCCAGCAGCATCAAACGGGGAACTGAAGCTTTCTTT	CASSIKRGTEAFF
-	TRBV7-3	TRBJ2-2	-	TGTGCCAGCAGCCAGAATGGGAGGAACACCGGGGAGCTGTTTTTT	CASSQNGRNTGELFF
-	TRBV15	TRBJ2-1	TRBD1	TGTGCCACCTCTCTCGACAGGGGGTTTTACGAGCAGTTCTTC	CATSLDRGFYEQFF
few	TRBV21-1	TRBJ2-7	-	TGTGCCAGCAGCCCCTCGGAGGTTGAGCAGTACTTC	CASSPSEVEQYF
-	TRBV4-1	TRBJ2-7	-	TGCGCCAGCAGCCAACCAGGGGCTTTTGGCGAGCAGTACTTC	CASSQPGAFGEQYF
few	TRBV3-1/TRBV3-2	TRBJ1-1	-	TGTGCCAGCGGAGGGTGGGACACTGAAGCTTTCTTT	CASGGWDTEAFF
-	TRBV6-5	TRBJ1-2	-	TGTGCCAGCAGTTCCTCCACAGGGCTGTGGGACTATGGCTACACCTTC	CASSSSTGLWDYGYTF
-	TRBV6-5	TRBJ2-1	TRBD1	TGTGCCAGCAGGGCGACCGACAGGGTGAATGAGCAGTTCTTC	CASRATDRVNEQFF
once	TRBV15	TRBJ1-6	-	TGTGCCACCAGCAGAGGGGAGGGTTTTCGGTCACCCCTCCACTTT	CATSRGEGFRSPLHF
-	TRBV2	TRBJ2-3	-	TGTGCCAGCAGTGCCGCCAGACTAGGTTCAGATACGCAGTATTTT	CASSAARLGSDTQYF
-	TRBV11-1	TRBJ2-1	-	TGTGCCAGCACCCTAAAGGGGCTTTACAATGAGCAGTTCTTC	CASTLKGLYNEQFF
-	TRBV7-3	TRBJ2-3	TRBD2	TGTGCCAGCAGCCCAACGGGCGGGGGGGCCGGAGATACGCAGTATTTT	CASSPTGGGAGDTQYF
-	TRBV14	TRBJ1-1	-	TGTGCCAGCAGCCTCTACAGCTCCACTGAAGCTTTCTTT	CASSLYSSTEAFF
-	TRBV7-2	TRBJ1-1	-	TGTGCCAGCAGCTTAGTGGGGGGGCGGGACACTGAAGCTTTCTTT	CASSLVGGRDTEAFF
-	TRBV19	TRBJ2-1	TRBD2	TGTGCCAGTAGTATACCAGCGGGAGGGTCTCAGTTCTTC	CASSIPAGGSQFF
few	TRBV11-2	TRBJ1-2	TRBD1	TGTGCCAGCAGCTTAATGGGACAGGCGTATGGCTACACCTTC	CASSLMGQAYGYTF
-	TRBV10-3	TRBJ2-5	-	TGTGCCATCAGTGAGTATCCAGGGCACATCCAAGAGACCCAGTACTTC	CAISEYPGHIQETQYF
-	TRBV7-3	TRBJ1-4	TRBD1	TGTGCCAGCAGCCCACAGGGACAGGGTCTTGCAACTAATGAAAAACTGTTTTTT	CASSPQGQGLATNEKLFF
-	TRBV29-1	TRBJ1-4	-	TGCAGCGTCACATTCGCAGGGGCTGAAAAACTGTTTTTT	CSVTFAGAEKLFF